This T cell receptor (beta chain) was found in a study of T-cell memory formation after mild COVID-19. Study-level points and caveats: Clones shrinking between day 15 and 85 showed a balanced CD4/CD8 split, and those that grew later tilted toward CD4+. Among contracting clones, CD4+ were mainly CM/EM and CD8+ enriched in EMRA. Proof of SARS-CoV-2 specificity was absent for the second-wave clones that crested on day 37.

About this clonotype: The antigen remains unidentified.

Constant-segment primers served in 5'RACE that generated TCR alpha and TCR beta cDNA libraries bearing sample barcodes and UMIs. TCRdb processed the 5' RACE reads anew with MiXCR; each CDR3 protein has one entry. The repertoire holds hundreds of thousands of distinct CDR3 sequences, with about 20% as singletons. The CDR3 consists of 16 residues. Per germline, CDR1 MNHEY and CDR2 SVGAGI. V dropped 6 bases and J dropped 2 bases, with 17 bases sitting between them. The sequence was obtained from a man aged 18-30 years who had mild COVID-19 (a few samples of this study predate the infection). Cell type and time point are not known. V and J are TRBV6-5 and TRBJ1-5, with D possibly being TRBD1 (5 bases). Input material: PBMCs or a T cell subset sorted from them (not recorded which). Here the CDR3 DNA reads TGTGCCAGCAGACTCAGGGTGGGGAGCGGCAATCAGCCCCAGCATTTT. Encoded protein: CASRLRVGSGNQPQHF.